This TCR beta chain derives from a study of early T cells in non-severe SARS-CoV-2 infection. At the level of the study: Investigators sequenced bulk RNA drawn from unsorted whole blood, and chains remained unpaired. Study-wide results and caveats: VDJdb matching, biased toward anti-spike CD8 responses, missed private and CD4 specificities.

Trimming at V came to 5 bases and at J to 5 bases, leaving 4 bases not matched to a gene. The CDR3 contains 13 residues. Germline-derived CDR1 and CDR2 are SNHLY and FYNNEI. The TCR library protocol was used to attach unique molecular identifiers. These identifiers were attached to individual cDNA molecules. TCRdb redid the calling of the 5' RACE reads with MiXCR, one entry per CDR3 protein. The sample includes tens of thousands of distinct CDR3 sequences, around 12% of them seen just once. Concerning this clonotype: The antigen is unknown.

Material: whole blood, obtained at baseline. The chain combines TRBV2 with TRBJ2-5, with 8 bases identical to TRBD2. The TCR comes from an adult who was a healthcare worker with PCR-confirmed SARS-CoV-2 infection or an uninfected control (not recorded which). CDR3 sequence: CASSPTGGETQYF. Here the CDR3 DNA reads TGTGCCAGCAGTCCGACGGGAGGGGAGACCCAGTACTTC.